This T cell receptor (beta chain) was captured by sequencing in a study of T cell repertoires in cytomegalovirus infection. Study-wide context: Shared public TCR beta signatures pointed to both CMV infection and a matching HLA type. General observations from the study: Cumulative public TCR beta family frequency identified carriers of CMV plus the relevant HLA. CMV-specific HLA-C-restricted TCR beta clonotypes dominated the ex vivo response.

The germline V gene encodes CDR1 MNHEY and CDR2 SMNVEV (reference sequence). V was cut by 5 bases and J by 6 bases, with 22 bases left in between. The CDR3 loop spans 16 amino acids. A single record per CDR3 protein comes from TCRdb applying MiXCR to the reads. The sample holds 100,000 or so distinct CDR3 sequences; under 25% are singletons and the top ten take approximately 40%. In its sample, this clonotype was seen a few times. Its antigen is undetermined. The V call is TRBV27, the J call TRBJ1-2; the D gene is possibly TRBD1 (5 bases). The specimen was CD8+ T cells from PBMCs. The receptor was isolated from a human donor in good health (CMV status not recorded). Some clones in this sample may be carry-over from other donors' samples. The CDR3 nucleotides are TGTGCCAGCAGTCCCCAAGGGGTCAGGGTGGGCCATGGCTACACCTTC. Its translation: CASSPQGVRVGHGYTF.